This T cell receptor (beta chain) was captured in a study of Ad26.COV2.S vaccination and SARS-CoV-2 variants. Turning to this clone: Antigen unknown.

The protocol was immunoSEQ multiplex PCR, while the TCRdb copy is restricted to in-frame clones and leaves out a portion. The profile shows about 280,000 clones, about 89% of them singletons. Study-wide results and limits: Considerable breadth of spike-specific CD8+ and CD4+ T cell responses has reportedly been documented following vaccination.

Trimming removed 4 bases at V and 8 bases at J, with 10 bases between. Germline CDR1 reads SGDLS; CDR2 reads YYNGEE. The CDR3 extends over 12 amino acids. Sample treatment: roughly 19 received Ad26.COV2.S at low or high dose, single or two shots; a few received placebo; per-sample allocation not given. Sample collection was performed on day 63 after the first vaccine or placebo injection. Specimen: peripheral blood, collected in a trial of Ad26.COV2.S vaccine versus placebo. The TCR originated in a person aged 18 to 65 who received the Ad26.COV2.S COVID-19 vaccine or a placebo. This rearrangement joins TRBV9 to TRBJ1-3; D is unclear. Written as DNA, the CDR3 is TGTGCCAGCAGCCCGATGAGGGACACCATATATTTT. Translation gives CASSPMRDTIYF.